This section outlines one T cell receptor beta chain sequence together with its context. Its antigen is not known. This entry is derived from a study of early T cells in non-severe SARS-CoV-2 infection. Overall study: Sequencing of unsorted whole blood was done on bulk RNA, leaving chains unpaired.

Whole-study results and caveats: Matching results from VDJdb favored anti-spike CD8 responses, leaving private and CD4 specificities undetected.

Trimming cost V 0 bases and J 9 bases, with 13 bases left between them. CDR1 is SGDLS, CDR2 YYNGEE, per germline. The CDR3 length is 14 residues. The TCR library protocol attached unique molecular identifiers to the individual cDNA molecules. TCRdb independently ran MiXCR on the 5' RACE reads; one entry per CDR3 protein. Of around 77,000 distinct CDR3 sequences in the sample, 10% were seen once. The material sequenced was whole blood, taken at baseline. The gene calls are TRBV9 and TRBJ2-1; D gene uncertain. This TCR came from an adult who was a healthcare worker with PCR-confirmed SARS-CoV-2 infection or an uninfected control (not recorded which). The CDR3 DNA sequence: TGTGCCAGCAGCGTAGATGTGATTCTAGGTGAGCAGTTCTTC. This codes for CASSVDVILGEQFF.